This is a list of T cell receptor beta chains from one sample in a study of blood T cell repertoires in COVID-19. Assay: immunoSEQ multiplex PCR; the TCRdb copy retains only in-frame clones and omits some. Of some 190,000 clones detected, about 85% appear once; the ten largest clones hold about 20%. Sequenced input: peripheral blood. All receptors come from a person aged 70 to 85 with COVID-19, enrolled during active disease. The CDR3 runs from the conserved cysteine through the conserved F or W. The D gene is left open where the match is weak. Some rows mark clone size as missing; the rest say once, few, many or name a class of expanded clone.

j_call clone_size cdr3_length v_call d_call cdr3_nt cdr3_aa
TRBJ1-1 - 14 TRBV11-2 TRBD1 TGTGCCAGCAGCTCACATACAGGGGGCTCTGAAGCTTTCTTT CASSSHTGGSEAFF
TRBJ2-1 - 13 TRBV15 - TGTGCCACCAGCAGAGAACTAAACAATGAGCAGTTCTTC CATSRELNNEQFF
TRBJ2-2 - 17 TRBV28 - TGTGCCAGCAGGAGGGGACTGACACCATACCCCACCGGGGAGCTGTTTTTT CASRRGLTPYPTGELFF
TRBJ1-4 - 13 TRBV19 - TGTGCCAGTTTTCAGGGCACTAATGAAAAACTGTTTTTT CASFQGTNEKLFF
TRBJ1-1 - 15 TRBV28 - TGTGCCAGCATTAGGCGATGGGGCATGAACACTGAAGCTTTCTTT CASIRRWGMNTEAFF
TRBJ2-7 - 14 TRBV27 TRBD2 TGTGCCAGTAACCGGGGGGGCGGGTTCTACGAGCAGTACTTC CASNRGGGFYEQYF
TRBJ2-5 - 15 TRBV28 - TGTGCCAGCAGTCATTATGCTCAGGGCCGAGAGACCCAGTACTTC CASSHYAQGRETQYF
TRBJ1-3 - 18 TRBV2 - TGTGCCAGCAGTTCGGACTCCCCGGGCCCCGTCTCTGGAAACACCATATATTTT CASSSDSPGPVSGNTIYF
TRBJ1-4 - 17 TRBV5-1 - TGCGCCAGCAGCTGGACACGGATGACGCCCGGTCGTGAAAAACTGTTTTTT CASSWTRMTPGREKLFF
TRBJ2-5 - 17 TRBV9 TRBD2 TGTGCCAGCAGCGCAAAGGGACTAGCGGGGCCAGGGGAGACCCAGTACTTC CASSAKGLAGPGETQYF
TRBJ1-6 - 15 TRBV11-1 - TGTGCCAGCAGCTTAGTGGGAGGCAGGACCTCACCCCTCCACTTT CASSLVGGRTSPLHF
TRBJ2-1 - 17 TRBV7-2 TRBD2 TGTGCCAGCAGCTTAGAAAACGGTGGCGGGAGATTGTTTGAGCAGTTCTTC CASSLENGGGRLFEQFF
TRBJ1-2 once 12 TRBV7-9 - TGTGCCAGCAGCTTAGGGGGCCGGGGCTACACCTTC CASSLGGRGYTF
TRBJ2-3 - 13 TRBV11-1 - TGTGCCAGCAGCTTGGGCTTCACAGATACGCAGTATTTT CASSLGFTDTQYF
TRBJ1-2 - 17 TRBV15 TRBD1 TGTGCCACCAGCAGAGCGGGGTGGGGACAGGAGAGGAATGGCTACACCTTC CATSRAGWGQERNGYTF
TRBJ1-5 many 15 TRBV10-2 - TGCGCCAGCAGTGAGTCTGCACAGCCAAATCAGCCCCAGCATTTT CASSESAQPNQPQHF
TRBJ2-7 once 13 TRBV11-2 - TGTGCCAGCAGCTTAGATGGCATCTACGAGCAGTACTTC CASSLDGIYEQYF
TRBJ2-2 - 16 TRBV2 TRBD2 TGTGCCAGCAGTCGGCTAGCGGGGGGGAACACCGGGGAGCTGTTTTTT CASSRLAGGNTGELFF
TRBJ1-4 - 15 TRBV15 TRBD1 TGTGCCACCAGCAGCAGGGGGTCAACTAATGAAAAACTGTTTTTT CATSSRGSTNEKLFF
TRBJ2-4 - 15 TRBV28 - TGTGCCAGCAGGGTAGCACTCGTCAAGACCCACATTCAGTACTTC CASRVALVKTHIQYF
TRBJ2-1 - 15 TRBV5-4 TRBD2 TGTGCCAGCAGCTTTGTCAGCGGGGACCCCCATGAGCAGTTCTTC CASSFVSGDPHEQFF
TRBJ2-7 few 14 TRBV10-3 - TGTGCCATCAGTGAGTCGGGACAACCCTACGAGCAGTACTTC CAISESGQPYEQYF
TRBJ1-3 - 15 TRBV15 - TGTGCCACCAGCAGAGATAGGGGCTCTGGAAACACCATATATTTT CATSRDRGSGNTIYF
TRBJ1-1 - 13 TRBV25-1 - TGTGCCAGCAGTGGACGGGTGAACACTGAAGCTTTCTTT CASSGRVNTEAFF
TRBJ1-3 - 15 TRBV6-1 - TGTGCCAGCAGTGAAGCTCTGACGGGTGGAAACACCATATATTTT CASSEALTGGNTIYF
TRBJ1-1 - 11 TRBV20-1 - TGCAGTGCTAGCGATCCAGAAGAAGCTTTCTTT CSASDPEEAFF
TRBJ2-1 - 14 TRBV10-3 TRBD1 TGTGCCATCAGTGCCGGGACAGGGCTCAATGAGCAGTTCTTC CAISAGTGLNEQFF
TRBJ2-1 - 15 TRBV9 TRBD2 TGTGCCAGCAGCGTAGGGACTAGCGGGGAAAATGAGCAGTTCTTC CASSVGTSGENEQFF
TRBJ1-6 - 14 TRBV6-2/TRBV6-3 - TGTGCCAGCAGTACAACAGGGAGTAATTCACCCCTCCACTTT CASSTTGSNSPLHF
TRBJ1-5 - 14 TRBV6-5 - TGTGCCAGCAGTTACGGCCATAGCAATCAGCCCCAGCATTTT CASSYGHSNQPQHF
TRBJ2-3 once 15 TRBV11-2 TRBD2 TGTGCCAGCCAAGGGGTAGCGGGGGTCACAGATACGCAGTATTTT CASQGVAGVTDTQYF
TRBJ2-3 - 17 TRBV9 TRBD2 TGTGCCAGCAGCGTAGGTTTCCAGCGGGGGCTATCAGATACGCAGTATTTT CASSVGFQRGLSDTQYF
TRBJ2-7 - 14 TRBV2 - TGTGCCAGCGGGACGGGACTGTCTTCCTACGAGCAGTACTTC CASGTGLSSYEQYF